What follows is one TCR beta chain and its context. What it recognizes is unknown. This sample stems from a study of cytomegalovirus exposure and HLA in healthy donors. Study-wide context: Genetic ancestry analysis placed over 75% of the 410 or so donors that were genotyped in the Caucasian-associated cluster.

Donors had nominal health at sampling but likely had unrecorded immune exposures. This CDR3 has 11 residues. V was cut by 2 bases and J by 5 bases, with 4 bases left in between. CDR1 and CDR2 (germline): MDHEN, SYDVKM. General study findings and limits: Specificity of a few CMV-associated chains for CMV antigens was verified in vitro. Looking again later, the authors saw that most CMV-associated TCR beta chains seemed HLA-restricted.

The PCR ran on 60 Vbeta and 13 Jbeta primers. Sequencing was performed with immunoSEQ multiplex PCR; in TCRdb, only in-frame clones are kept and a portion is missing. The repertoire holds about 140,000 clones, with roughly 74% as singletons. Source material: PBMCs. The chain is built from TRBV28 and TRBJ2-7; D remains ambiguous. The receptor comes from a woman aged 40 to 50 in good health and CMV-seropositive. CDR3 nucleotides: TGTGCCAGCAGTTTACGGGACGAGCAGTACTTC. Translation: CASSLRDEQYF. The full variable domain, completed using reference TRBV28 and TRBJ2-7, is DVKVTQSSRYLVKRTGEKVFLECVQDMDHENMFWYRQDPGLGLRLIYFSYDVKMKEKGDIPEGYSVSREKKERFSLILESASTNQTSMYLCASSLRDEQYFGPGTRLTVT.